This T cell receptor (beta chain) was retrieved from a study of blood T cell repertoires in COVID-19. Study context: T cells, B-cell-depleted T cells, or PBMCs supplied cDNA or gDNA.

The germline V and J ends were trimmed by 4 bases and 11 bases, with 14 bases remaining between them. Germline assignment: CDR1 SGHDN and CDR2 FVKESK. This CDR3 region has 12 residues. In its sample, this clone was seen a few times. The table came from immunoSEQ multiplex PCR; TCRdb's copy has only in-frame clones and leaves some out. The data show some 150,000 clones, less than 90% seen once. The sequenced material came from peripheral blood. The chain couples TRBV14 to TRBJ1-1; no clear D. This sequence was found in a woman aged 70-85 years with COVID-19, enrolled during active disease. The CDR3 DNA follows: TGTGCCAGCAGCCCCCTTCTAGGGAGGGCTTTCTTT. Translated: CASSPLLGRAFF.